Included here is one T cell receptor beta chain sequence, with context. Its antigen is undetermined. Repertoires were generated with immunoSEQ multiplex PCR, while TCRdb's copy carries only in-frame clones and drops some. This table has roughly 320,000 clones, 80% to 90% appearing once. This sample is part of a study of Ad26.COV2.S vaccination and SARS-CoV-2 variants. Study-level findings and limits: Vaccine and placebo recipients had similar non-spike TCR breadth.

With V trimmed by 5 bases and J by 1 base, 7 bases remained unmatched. Germline V gives CDR1 LNHDA, CDR2 SQIVND (reference sequence). CDR3 length: 16 residues. The sample's treatment: roughly 20 received Ad26.COV2.S at low or high dose, single or two shots; 5 received placebo; per-sample allocation not given. Each sample was drawn 63 days after the first injection (of vaccine or placebo). It was an adult aged 18-55 years in Boston who was the donor. Participants' vaccine, an Ad26 vector, delivered Wuhan-strain SARS-CoV-2 spike. Sequenced here: peripheral blood, sampled in a trial of Ad26.COV2.S vaccine versus placebo. This clonotype was obtained from a person aged 18-60 years who received the Ad26.COV2.S COVID-19 vaccine or a placebo. The J gene is TRBJ2-3, the V gene TRBV19; TRBD2 agrees at 9 bases. The CDR3 region is CASSASRLAGTDTQYF. The CDR3 nucleotides read TGTGCCAGTAGTGCCTCAAGACTAGCGGGCACAGATACGCAGTATTTT.